This T cell receptor beta chain stems from a study of tumour-infiltrating T cells in Burkitt lymphoma. Study summary: Survival, overall and progression-free, tracked with productive clonality.

Produced via immunoSEQ multiplex PCR; TCRdb's table is partial and in-frame only. The top ten clones hold less than 2.5% of a sample with 4,000 to 6,000 clones, roughly a tenth of them seen once. The source material was tumor tissue. This clonotype was sampled from a human donor with diffuse large B-cell lymphoma.

The CDR3 DNA is TGTGCCAGCAGCCAAGTAGGATTAGCGGGGGGCCTCCTCGAAGACAATGAGCAGTTCTTC. Translating it yields CASSQVGLAGGLLEDNEQFF. The chain is built from TRBV4-2 and TRBJ2-1; 10 positions match TRBD2. Unmatched junction bases numbered 17, after V lost 1 base and J lost 5 bases. This CDR3 is 20 amino acids long. CDR1 and CDR2 (germline): LGHNA, YNFKEQ.